This T cell receptor beta chain was sequenced in a study of blood T cell repertoires in COVID-19. Study information: PBMCs, B-cell-depleted T cells, or T cells were the source of the cDNA or gDNA that made up the material.

In the original workflow: It was from reference gene primer amplification that nucleated cell counts were estimated. The method was immunoSEQ multiplex PCR; TCRdb's version includes in-frame clones alone and lacks a portion of them. The V and J calls and clone size were taken over from that table, and D and trimming were inferred from the DNA. The data show more than 250,000 clones, about 82% seen once. V was clipped by 6 bases and J by 2 bases, with 10 bases between them. CDR3 length equals 13 residues. The germline gives CDR1 LNHDA, CDR2 SQIVND (reference sequence). The receptor's source is a man in his fifties with active or convalescent COVID-19. The V and J genes are TRBV19 and TRBJ1-1; D uncertain. Material: peripheral blood. The CDR3 DNA is TGTGCCAGTAGGGTGGGAGTTAACACTGAAGCTTTCTTT. Protein product: CASRVGVNTEAFF.